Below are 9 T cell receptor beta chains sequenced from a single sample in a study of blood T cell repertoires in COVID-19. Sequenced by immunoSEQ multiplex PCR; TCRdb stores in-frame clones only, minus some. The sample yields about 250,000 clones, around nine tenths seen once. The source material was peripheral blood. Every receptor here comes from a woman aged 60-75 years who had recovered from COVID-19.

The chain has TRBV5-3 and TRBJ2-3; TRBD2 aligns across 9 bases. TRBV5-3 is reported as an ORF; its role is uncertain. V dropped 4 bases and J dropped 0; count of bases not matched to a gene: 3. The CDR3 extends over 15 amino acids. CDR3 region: CARSLTSGSTDTQYF. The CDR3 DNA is TGTGCCAGAAGCCTGACTAGCGGAAGCACAGATACGCAGTATTTT.

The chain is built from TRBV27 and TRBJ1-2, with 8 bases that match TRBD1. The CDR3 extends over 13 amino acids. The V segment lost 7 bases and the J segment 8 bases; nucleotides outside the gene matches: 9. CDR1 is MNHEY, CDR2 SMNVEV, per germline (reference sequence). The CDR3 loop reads CASKDRGGGGYTF. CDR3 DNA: TGTGCCAGCAAAGACAGGGGCGGAGGCGGCTACACCTTC.

The CDR3 reads CAISEFERGSTDTQYF. CDR3 DNA sequence: TGTGCCATCAGTGAGTTCGAGCGGGGGTCCACAGATACGCAGTATTTT. V gene TRBV10-3 combines with J gene TRBJ2-3, with 8 bases identical to TRBD2. CDR1 is ENHRY, CDR2 SYGVKD, per germline. The CDR3 consists of 16 residues. Trimming at V came to 1 base and at J to 2 bases, leaving 5 bases not matched to a gene.

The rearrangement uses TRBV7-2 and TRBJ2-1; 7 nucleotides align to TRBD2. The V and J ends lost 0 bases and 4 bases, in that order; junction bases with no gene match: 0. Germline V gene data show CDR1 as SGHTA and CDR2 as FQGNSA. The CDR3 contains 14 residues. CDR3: CASSLAGGYNEQFF. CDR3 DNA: TGTGCCAGCAGCTTAGCGGGGGGGTACAATGAGCAGTTCTTC.

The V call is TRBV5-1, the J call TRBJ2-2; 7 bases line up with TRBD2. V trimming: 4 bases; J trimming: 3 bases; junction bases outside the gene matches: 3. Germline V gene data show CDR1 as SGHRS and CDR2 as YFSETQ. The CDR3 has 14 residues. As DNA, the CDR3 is TGCGCCAGCAGCCCCCGGGGGGACACCGGGGAGCTGTTTTTT. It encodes CASSPRGDTGELFF.

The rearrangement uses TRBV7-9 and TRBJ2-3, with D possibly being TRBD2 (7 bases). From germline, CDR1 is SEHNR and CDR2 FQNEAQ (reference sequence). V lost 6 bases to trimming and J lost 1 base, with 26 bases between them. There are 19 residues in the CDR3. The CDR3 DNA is TGTGCCAGCAGTTACACCCGGGGGGCCCAGAATACACGCACAGATACGCAGTATTTT. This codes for CASSYTRGAQNTRTDTQYF.

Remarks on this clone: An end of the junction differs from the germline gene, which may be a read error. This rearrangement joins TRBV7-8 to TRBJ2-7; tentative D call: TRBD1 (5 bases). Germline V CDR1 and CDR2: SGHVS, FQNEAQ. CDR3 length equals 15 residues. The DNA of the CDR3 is TGTGCCAGCAGCTTATCGGCCCAGGGTTTCGTTCCTCTCGACTTC. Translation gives CASSLSAQGFVPLDF. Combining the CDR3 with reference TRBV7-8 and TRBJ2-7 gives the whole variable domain GAGVSQSPRYKVAKRGQDVALRCDPISGHVSLFWYQQALGQGPEFLTYFQNEAQLDKSGLPSDRFFAERPEGSVSTLKIQRTQQEDSAVYLCASSLSAQGFVPLDFGPGTRLTVT.

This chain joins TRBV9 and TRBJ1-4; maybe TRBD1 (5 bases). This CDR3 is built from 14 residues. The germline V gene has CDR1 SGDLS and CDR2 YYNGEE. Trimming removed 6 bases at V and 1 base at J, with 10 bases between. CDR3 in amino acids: CASNVQGTNEKLFF. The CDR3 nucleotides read TGTGCCAGCAACGTGCAGGGAACTAATGAAAAACTGTTTTTT.

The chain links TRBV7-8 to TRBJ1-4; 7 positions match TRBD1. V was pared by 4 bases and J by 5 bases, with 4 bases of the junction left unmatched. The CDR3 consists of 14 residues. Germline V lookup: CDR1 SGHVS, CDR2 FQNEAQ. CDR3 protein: CASSSTGLNEKLFF. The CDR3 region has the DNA TGTGCCAGCAGCTCGACAGGGCTCAATGAAAAACTGTTTTTT.